The 2 T cell receptor beta chains below come from one sample, sequenced in a study of CD8 T cells in ankylosing spondylitis. Study observations and caveats: A motif of fewer than ten highly homologous TCR beta variants was seen as apparently characteristic of ankylosing spondylitis blood.

Which antigens these TCRs recognize remains unknown. From the 5' RACE reads, TCRdb called clonotypes with MiXCR, one entry per CDR3 protein. Counted here are 750,000 to 850,000 distinct CDR3 sequences, 12% occurring once; the ten biggest clones make up about 0.49%. Sequencing was performed on blood, either unsorted or a sorted T cell fraction (not recorded which). The receptor source for this set is a male donor with ankylosing spondylitis.

The chain recombines TRBV7-9 with TRBJ2-5; D uncertain. CDR1 is SEHNR, CDR2 FQNEAQ, per germline (reference sequence). V lost 2 bases and J lost 2, with 6 bases in between. The CDR3 runs 13 residues. Here the CDR3 DNA reads TGTGCCAGCAGCTTAATATATCAAGAGACCCAGTACTTC. Residues: CASSLIYQETQYF.

The table lists this clonotype with a few counts. The rearrangement links TRBV12-3 or TRBV12-4 to TRBJ1-2; D is possibly TRBD1 (6 bases). This CDR3 comprises 15 residues. V gave up 8 bases and J gave up 8 bases, with 24 bases separating them. The DNA for the CDR3 is TGTGCCAGCGGGGACTTCTCGGGGGCGTACGAAGGCTACACCTTC. It codes for CASGDFSGAYEGYTF.